A selection of T cell receptor beta chains follows, all from one sample in a study of T cells in Graves' hyperthyroidism and ophthalmopathy. TCRdb re-called the multiplex PCR reads through MiXCR, storing one row per CDR3 protein. The sample yields about 620,000 distinct CDR3 sequences, roughly 15% seen once. The material sequenced was blood. The source of these receptors is a woman aged 25 to 39 with Graves' hyperthyroidism. CDR3s include the opening cysteine and the closing phenylalanine or tryptophan. D genes are given only for firm matches. Clone size is given for some rows only: seen once, a few or many times, or a class if the clone is expanded.

TRBJ2-5	TRBV10-3	many	-	CAISGAELETQYF	TGTGCCATCAGTGGCGCGGAATTAGAGACCCAGTACTTC
TRBJ2-2	TRBV6-1	-	TRBD2	CASSTPRNSGRTGELFF	TGTGCCAGCAGTACCCCTCGGAATAGCGGGAGAACCGGGGAGCTGTTTTTT
TRBJ2-4	TRBV5-1	few	-	CASQGDGAIQYF	TGCGCCAGCCAAGGAGACGGGGCCATTCAGTACTTC
TRBJ2-1	TRBV4-2	-	-	CASSQDFEAFEQFF	TGTGCCAGCAGCCAAGATTTCGAGGCTTTCGAGCAGTTCTTC
TRBJ2-2	TRBV20-1	few	TRBD2	CSAPKTSPNTGELFF	TGCAGTGCTCCTAAGACTAGCCCGAACACCGGGGAGCTGTTTTTT
TRBJ2-5	TRBV7-8	many	-	CASSLAGSSEHQETQYF	TGTGCCAGCAGCTTAGCGGGGTCTAGCGAACATCAAGAGACCCAGTACTTC
TRBJ2-7	TRBV27	few	-	CASSWRGTYEQYF	TGTGCCAGCAGTTGGAGGGGCACCTACGAGCAGTACTTC
TRBJ2-2	TRBV24-1	many	-	CATSGAGFTGELFF	TGTGCCACCAGTGGCGCGGGGTTCACCGGGGAGCTGTTTTTT
TRBJ2-7	TRBV28	many	-	CASRERGAGEQYF	TGTGCCAGCAGAGAAAGGGGGGCTGGGGAGCAGTACTTC
TRBJ2-3	TRBV28	-	-	CASSLGRGLGGTQYF	TGTGCCAGCAGTTTGGGCAGGGGCTTAGGAGGTACGCAGTATTTT
TRBJ1-6	TRBV7-9	-	-	CASSPTGSSSPLHF	TGTGCCAGCAGCCCAACAGGGTCTAGTTCACCCCTCCACTTT
TRBJ1-5	TRBV7-3	many	TRBD1	CASSLRQGGRRQPQHF	TGTGCCAGCAGCTTAAGACAGGGAGGGAGGAGGCAGCCCCAGCATTTT
TRBJ1-5	TRBV7-8	many	TRBD1	CASSLASVGTGVLPQHF	TGTGCCAGCAGCTTAGCATCGGTCGGGACAGGCGTATTGCCCCAGCATTTT
TRBJ2-5	TRBV7-2	many	-	CASSPPLGRAQETQYF	TGTGCCAGCAGCCCACCCCTCGGGCGGGCACAAGAGACCCAGTACTTC
TRBJ2-3	TRBV29-1	many	TRBD2	CSVDGSSGSDTQYF	TGCAGCGTCGATGGTTCTAGCGGGAGTGATACGCAGTATTTT
TRBJ1-1	TRBV11-3	many	TRBD1	CASSLGGRDRSDTEAFF	TGTGCCAGCAGCTTAGGGGGCCGGGACAGGTCGGACACTGAAGCTTTCTTT